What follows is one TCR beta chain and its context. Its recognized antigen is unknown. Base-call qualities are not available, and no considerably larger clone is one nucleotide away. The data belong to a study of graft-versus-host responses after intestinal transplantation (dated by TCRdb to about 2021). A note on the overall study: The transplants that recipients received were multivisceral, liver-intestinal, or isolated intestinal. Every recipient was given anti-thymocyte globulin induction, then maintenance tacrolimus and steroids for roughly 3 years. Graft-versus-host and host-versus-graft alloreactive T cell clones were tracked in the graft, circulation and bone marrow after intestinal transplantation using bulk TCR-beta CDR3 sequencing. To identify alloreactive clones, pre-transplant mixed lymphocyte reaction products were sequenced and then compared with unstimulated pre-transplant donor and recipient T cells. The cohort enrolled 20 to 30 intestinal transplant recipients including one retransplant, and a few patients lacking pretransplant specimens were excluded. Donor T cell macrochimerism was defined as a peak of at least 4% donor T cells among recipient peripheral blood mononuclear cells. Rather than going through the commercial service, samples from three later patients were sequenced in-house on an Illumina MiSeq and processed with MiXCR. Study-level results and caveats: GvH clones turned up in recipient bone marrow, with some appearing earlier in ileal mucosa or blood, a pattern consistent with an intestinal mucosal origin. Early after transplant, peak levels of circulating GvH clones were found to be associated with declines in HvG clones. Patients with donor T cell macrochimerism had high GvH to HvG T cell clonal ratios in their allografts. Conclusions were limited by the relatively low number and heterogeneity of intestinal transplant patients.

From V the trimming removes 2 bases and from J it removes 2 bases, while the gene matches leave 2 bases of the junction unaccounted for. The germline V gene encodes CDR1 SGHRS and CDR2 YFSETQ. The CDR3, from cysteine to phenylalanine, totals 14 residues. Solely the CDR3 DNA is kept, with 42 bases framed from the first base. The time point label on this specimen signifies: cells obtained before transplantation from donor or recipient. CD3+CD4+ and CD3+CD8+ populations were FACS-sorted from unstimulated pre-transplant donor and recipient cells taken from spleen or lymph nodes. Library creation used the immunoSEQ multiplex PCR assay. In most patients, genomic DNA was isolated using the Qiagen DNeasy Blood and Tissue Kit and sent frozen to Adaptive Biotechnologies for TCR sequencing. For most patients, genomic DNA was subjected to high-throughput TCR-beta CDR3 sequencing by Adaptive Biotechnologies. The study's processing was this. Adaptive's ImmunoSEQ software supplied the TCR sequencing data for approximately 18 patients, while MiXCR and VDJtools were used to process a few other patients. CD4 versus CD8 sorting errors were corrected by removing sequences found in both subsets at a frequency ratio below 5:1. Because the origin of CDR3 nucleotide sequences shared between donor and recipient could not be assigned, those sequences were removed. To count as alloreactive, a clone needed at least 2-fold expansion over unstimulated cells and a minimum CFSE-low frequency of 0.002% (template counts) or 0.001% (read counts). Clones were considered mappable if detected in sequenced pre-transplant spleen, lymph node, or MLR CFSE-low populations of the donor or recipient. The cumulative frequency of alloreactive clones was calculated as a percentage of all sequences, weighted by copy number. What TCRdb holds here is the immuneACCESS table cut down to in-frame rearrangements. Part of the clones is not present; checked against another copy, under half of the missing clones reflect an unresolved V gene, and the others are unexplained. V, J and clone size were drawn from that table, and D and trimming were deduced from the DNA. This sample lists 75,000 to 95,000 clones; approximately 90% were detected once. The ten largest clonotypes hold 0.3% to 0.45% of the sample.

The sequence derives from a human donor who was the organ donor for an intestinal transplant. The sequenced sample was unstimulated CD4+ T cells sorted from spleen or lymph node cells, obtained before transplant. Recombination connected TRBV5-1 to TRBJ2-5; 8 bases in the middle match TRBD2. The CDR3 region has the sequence CASSLRGGQETQYF. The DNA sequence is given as TGCGCCAGCAGCTTACGGGGGGGGCAAGAGACCCAGTACTTC.